The 5 T cell receptor beta chains below come from one sample, sequenced in a study of PD-L1 blockade in urothelial cancer. Sequenced by immunoSEQ multiplex PCR; TCRdb stores in-frame clones only, minus some. The table includes approximately 67,000 clones, approximately 86% detected once. As to time point: pretreatment peripheral blood. Sample: PBMCs, taken around atezolizumab (anti-PD-L1) treatment. Receptors originate from a man aged 55-75 years with urothelial cancer.

The chain joins TRBV6-5 to TRBJ2-5; 7 bases are a match to TRBD1. V lost 2 bases and J lost 5; bases outside the gene matches: 8. Germline V CDR1 and CDR2: MNHEY, SVGAGI. The CDR3 has 15 residues. The CDR3 DNA reads TGTGCCAGCAGTTACGCCAAGGGGGCCGGGGAGACCCAGTACTTC. Protein product: CASSYAKGAGETQYF.

The rearrangement joins TRBV9 to TRBJ2-2, with 10 bases aligning to TRBD2. This CDR3 region has 16 residues. The J segment lost 4 bases and the V segment lost 0 bases, leaving 3 bases of the junction unmatched. Germline V CDR1 and CDR2: SGDLS, YYNGEE. CDR3 loop: CASSVELAGRTGELFF. The CDR3 region has the DNA TGTGCCAGCAGCGTAGAACTAGCGGGGCGCACCGGGGAGCTGTTTTTT. Full variable domain (rest looked up from reference TRBV9 and TRBJ2-2): DSGVTQTPKHLITATGQRVTLRCSPRSGDLSVYWYQQSLDQGLQFLIQYYNGEERAKGNILERFSAQQFPDLHSELNLSSLELGDSALYFCASSVELAGRTGELFFGEGSRLTVL.

The chain joins TRBV28 to TRBJ2-4; 10 nucleotides match TRBD1. Looked up from germline, CDR1 is MDHEN and CDR2 is SYDVKM. Trimming cost V 5 bases and J 0 bases; bases outside gene matches: 7. This CDR3 is built from 17 residues. The CDR3 sequence is CASSPAGTGVAKNIQYF. CDR3 nucleotides: TGTGCCAGCAGTCCTGCTGGGACAGGGGTAGCCAAAAACATTCAGTACTTC.

This chain links TRBV9 with TRBJ1-1; weak D call: TRBD1 (5 bases). The CDR3 runs to 13 residues. Germline CDR1 and CDR2: SGDLS and YYNGEE. V lost 0 bases and J 8 bases, leaving 11 bases between the germline ends. The CDR3 nucleotides read TGTGCCAGCAGCGTAGATTTCCGGGGGGAAGCTTTCTTT. Its translation: CASSVDFRGEAFF.

The chain employs TRBV11-3 and TRBJ1-1, with a possible D match to TRBD1 (6 bases). The CDR3 is 15 residues long. CDR1 is SGHNT, CDR2 YENEEA, per germline. Trimming pared 3 bases from V and 4 bases from J, leaving 15 bases between. The CDR3 spells CASSFRAGESTEAFF. The CDR3, as DNA: TGTGCCAGCAGCTTTCGGGCAGGGGAATCCACTGAAGCTTTCTTT.